These 14 T cell receptor beta chains were all obtained from the same sample, sequenced in a study of T cells after yellow fever vaccination. MiXCR, run by TCRdb on the 5' RACE reads, gives a single entry per CDR3 protein. The table has roughly 50,000 distinct CDR3 sequences, roughly 7.4% seen once. This specimen consisted of CD8+ T cells sorted from PBMCs, obtained more than 14 days after the first yellow fever vaccination. These receptors were obtained from a man younger than 35 who received the YFV17D yellow fever vaccine.

This clonotype was seen ten or more times. V usage is TRBV5-1 and J usage is TRBJ2-3; TRBD2 aligns across 11 bases. Germline V gene data show CDR1 as SGHRS and CDR2 as YFSETQ. V lost 4 bases, J lost 7 bases, and 11 bases stayed unmatched. The CDR3 is made up of 16 amino acids. Written as DNA, the CDR3 is TGCGCCAGCAGCATACTTAGCGGGGGGGCCCCAAATACGCAGTATTTT. Its protein is CASSILSGGAPNTQYF.

This clonotype was seen repeatedly, ten times or more. The V call is TRBV7-9, the J call TRBJ1-2; D call uncertain. The CDR3 contains 11 residues. Trimming took off 5 bases at V and 5 bases at J, with 6 bases between the two ends. Germline CDR1 is SEHNR and CDR2 is FQNEAQ (reference sequence). This CDR3 reads CASSALYGYTF. The CDR3 nucleotides are TGTGCCAGCAGCGCGCTATATGGCTACACCTTC.

This clonotype was counted ten times or more. The CDR3 loop reads CASRDSPRETQYF. The CDR3 DNA follows: TGTGCCAGCAGGGACTCTCCCAGGGAGACCCAGTACTTC. V usage is TRBV2 and J usage is TRBJ2-5; a possible D gene is TRBD2 (5 bases). The CDR3 is 13 amino acids. In germline, CDR1 is SNHLY, CDR2 FYNNEI. Trimming pared 6 bases from V and 5 bases from J, leaving 13 bases between.

The chain is built from TRBV12-3 or TRBV12-4 and TRBJ2-7, with 10 bases lining up with TRBD1. The V and J ends lost 5 bases and 5 bases, in that order; junction bases with no gene match: 6. This CDR3 has 14 amino acids. The CDR3 DNA reads as TGTGCCAGCAGTCGGACAGGGGGTCTAAACGAGCAGTACTTC. This codes for CASSRTGGLNEQYF.

This clonotype occurred many times. The gene calls are TRBV3-1 and TRBJ2-2; tentative D call: TRBD2 (7 bases). This CDR3 has 17 amino acids. CDR1 LGHDT and CDR2 YNNKEL come from the germline V gene (reference sequence). Trimming stripped 2 bases from V and 3 bases from J, with 16 bases between. CDR3 sequence reads: CASSQPGGEVYTGELFF. The CDR3 DNA reads as TGTGCCAGCAGCCAACCGGGGGGCGAGGTATACACCGGGGAGCTGTTTTTT.

This clonotype was detected ten times or more. The V call is TRBV4-1, the J call TRBJ2-7, with D perhaps matching TRBD2 (6 bases). The CDR3 is 17 amino acids. Between the trimmed V and J ends, which lost 3 bases and 4 bases, there was a span of 22 bases. CDR1 is MGHRA and CDR2 is YSYEKL in the germline V gene. The CDR3 sequence: CASSHPGGFIKDYEQYF. The CDR3 coding sequence is TGCGCCAGCAGCCACCCCGGAGGGTTCATTAAGGATTACGAGCAGTACTTC.

This clonotype was observed many times. The CDR3 nucleotides are TGTGCCAGCAGCGTGCGACAGGGTGTCGCCGGGGCCAACGTCCTGACTTTC. Translated, it gives CASSVRQGVAGANVLTF. The V and J genes are TRBV7-6 and TRBJ2-6, with 7 bases fitting TRBD1. CDR1 is SGHVS, CDR2 FNYEAQ, per germline. The CDR3 has 17 amino acids. With V trimmed by 5 bases and J by 4 bases, 11 bases remained unmatched.

This clonotype was observed at least ten times. This sequence joins TRBV28 and TRBJ1-1, with a possible D match to TRBD1 (6 bases). The CDR3 covers 14 residues. V was cut by 3 bases and J by 4 bases, with 12 bases left in between. Looked up from germline, CDR1 is MDHEN and CDR2 is SYDVKM. CDR3 DNA sequence: TGTGCCAGCAGTTTGGGGGGCGCGGGCACTGAAGCTTTCTTT. The encoded protein is CASSLGGAGTEAFF.

This clonotype was found many times. The chain links TRBV29-1 to TRBJ1-1; D remains ambiguous. Trimming left V 5 bases short and J 1 base short, with 11 bases between. There are 13 residues in the CDR3. CDR1 is SQVTM, CDR2 ANQGSEA, per germline. The chain's CDR3 is CSVIPTENTEAFF. CDR3 sequence (DNA): TGCAGCGTTATCCCAACAGAGAACACTGAAGCTTTCTTT.

Many counts were recorded for this clonotype. The CDR3 loop reads CASSYVMELQPQHF. In DNA form, the CDR3 reads TGTGCCAGCAGTTACGTTATGGAACTTCAGCCCCAGCATTTT. The chain carries TRBV6-2 or TRBV6-3 and TRBJ1-5; D is unresolved. The CDR3 is made up of 14 amino acids. V dropped 2 bases and J dropped 6 bases, with 11 bases sitting between them. Germline-derived CDR1 and CDR2 are MNHEY and SVGEGT.

This clonotype was observed at least ten times. The chain links TRBV5-1 to TRBJ2-4; the D is unclear. V shed 3 bases and J shed 6 bases, with 16 bases lying between them. CDR3 length equals 15 residues. The germline CDR1 and CDR2 sequences are SGHRS and YFSETQ. The CDR3 protein is CASSSEERELNIQYF. The CDR3 coding sequence is TGCGCCAGCAGCTCAGAGGAACGAGAACTAAACATTCAGTACTTC.

This clonotype was seen once. The chain employs TRBV21-1 and TRBJ2-1; TRBD1 is the table's D call, not checked against the DNA. TRBV21-1 is shown as a pseudogene. The CDR3 has 14 amino acids. The CDR3, as DNA: TGTGCCCCTAGATGCAGGGGAGGATGGAATGAGCAGTTCTTC. It translates to CAPRCRGGWNEQFF.

The genes are TRBV5-6 and TRBJ1-1; D unresolved. Germline V gene lookup returns CDR1 SGHDT and CDR2 YYEEEE. Deletions cut 1 base from V and 5 bases from J, with 9 bases between. The CDR3 runs 13 residues. CDR3 loop: CASSLLGPTEAFF. The CDR3 nucleotides read TGTGCCAGCAGCTTGCTAGGGCCAACTGAAGCTTTCTTT. Drawing the rest from reference TRBV5-6 and TRBJ1-1, the complete variable domain is DAGVTQSPTHLIKTRGQQVTLRCSPKSGHDTVSWYQQALGQGPQFIFQYYEEEERQRGNFPDRFSGHQFPNYSSELNVNALLLGDSALYLCASSLLGPTEAFFGQGTRLTVV.

This clonotype has at least ten counts. This rearrangement joins TRBV5-1 to TRBJ2-2; D unresolved. CDR3 length: 13 amino acids. Trimming took off 0 bases at V and 9 bases at J, with 9 bases between the two ends. Germline CDR1 reads SGHRS; CDR2 reads YFSETQ. Here the CDR3 DNA reads TGCGCCAGCAGCTTGGCCTACGGCCGGGAGCTGTTTTTT. Encoded protein: CASSLAYGRELFF.